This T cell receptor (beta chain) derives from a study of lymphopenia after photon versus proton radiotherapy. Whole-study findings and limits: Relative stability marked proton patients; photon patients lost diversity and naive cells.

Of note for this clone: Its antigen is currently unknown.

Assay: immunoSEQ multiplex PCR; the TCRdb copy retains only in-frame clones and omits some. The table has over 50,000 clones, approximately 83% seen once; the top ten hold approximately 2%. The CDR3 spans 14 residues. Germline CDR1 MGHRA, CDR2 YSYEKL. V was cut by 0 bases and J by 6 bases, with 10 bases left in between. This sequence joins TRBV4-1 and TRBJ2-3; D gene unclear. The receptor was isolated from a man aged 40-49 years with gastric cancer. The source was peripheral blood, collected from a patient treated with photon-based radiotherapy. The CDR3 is CASSQDGPLDTQYF. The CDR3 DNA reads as TGCGCCAGCAGCCAAGATGGTCCGCTGGATACGCAGTATTTT.